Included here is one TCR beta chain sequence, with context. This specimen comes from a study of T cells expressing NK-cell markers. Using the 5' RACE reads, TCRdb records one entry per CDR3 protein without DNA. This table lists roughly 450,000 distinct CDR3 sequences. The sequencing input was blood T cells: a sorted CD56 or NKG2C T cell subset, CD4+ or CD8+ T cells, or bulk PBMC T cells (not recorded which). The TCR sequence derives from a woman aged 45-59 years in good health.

CDR3 loop: CASSTSTGGETEAFF. This chain connects TRBV7-9 to TRBJ1-1; TCRdb's assignment of TRBD1 cannot be checked, as there is no DNA. This CDR3 spans 15 amino acids. CDR1 is SEHNR, CDR2 FQNEAQ, per germline (reference sequence).